The source of this T cell receptor beta chain is a study of blood T cell repertoires in COVID-19. Study context: Sites across the United States, Italy and Spain contributed samples from acute and convalescent COVID-19. Sample material is recorded as cDNA or gDNA derived from T cells, B-cell-depleted T cells, or PBMCs.

After removal of 0 bases from V and 7 bases from J, the junction contained 6 bases not matched to a gene. CDR1 SGDLS and CDR2 YYNGEE come from the germline V gene. The CDR3 loop spans 16 amino acids. Recruits, aged roughly 18 to 100 years, lived in 24 US areas. Authors' processing steps: Reference gene primer amplification yielded estimated nucleated cell counts. Method: immunoSEQ multiplex PCR; TCRdb's copy keeps in-frame clones and lacks some. V, J and clone size reflect that table, while D and trimming were determined from the DNA. The sample shows about 150,000 clones, about nine tenths of them seen only once.

The clonotype comes from a woman aged 40-49 years who had been exposed to COVID-19. The sequencing input was PBMCs or T cells enriched from blood (not recorded which). The rearrangement joins TRBV9 to TRBJ1-4; 10 bases fit TRBD1. CDR3 residues: CASSVAAGQGGEKLFF. DNA for the CDR3: TGTGCCAGCAGCGTAGCTGCCGGACAGGGGGGTGAAAAACTGTTTTTT.